These 17 T cell receptor beta chains originate from one sample sequenced in a study of neurological immune-mediated disorders. Described time point: longitudinal time-point 1 (baseline). TCRdb called the 5' RACE reads again in MiXCR, with one record for every CDR3 protein. The sample gives tens of thousands of distinct CDR3 sequences, about a tenth of which show up once; roughly a tenth is in the top ten. The material sequenced was PBMCs. These receptors were taken from a man aged 25-40 years in good health.

This clonotype has just a few counts. This chain uses TRBV10-3 with TRBJ2-5; no definite D call. V was cut by 2 bases and J by 3 bases, with 4 bases left in between. There are 12 residues in the CDR3. Germline lookup yields CDR1 ENHRY and CDR2 SYGVKD. The CDR3 DNA sequence: TGTGCCATCAGTGAGAACAAAGAGACCCAGTACTTC. Translated, it gives CAISENKETQYF.

This clonotype has a count of ten or more. The CDR3 sequence: CATSDRDRSGTGELFF. The CDR3 DNA reads TGTGCCACCAGTGACAGAGACAGGTCCGGCACCGGGGAGCTGTTTTTT. The J gene is TRBJ2-2, the V gene TRBV24-1; tentatively, D is TRBD1 (6 bases). Germline loops: CDR1 KGHDR, CDR2 SFDVKD. Trimming removed 4 bases from V and 4 bases from J, with 15 bases in between. CDR3 length equals 16 residues.

This clonotype was seen ten or more times. The rearrangement joins TRBV3-1 to TRBJ2-7; 9 positions agree with TRBD2. In germline, CDR1 is LGHDT, CDR2 YNNKEL (reference sequence). The CDR3 runs 14 residues. V trimming: 4 bases; J trimming: 3 bases; junction bases outside the gene matches: 4. CDR3: CASSRGSGSYEQYF. DNA for the CDR3: TGTGCCAGCAGCCGCGGTAGCGGGAGCTACGAGCAGTACTTC.

There are many counts of this clonotype. CDR3 residues: CASSLRGMSSYEQYF. CDR3 coding DNA: TGTGCCAGCAGTTTGAGGGGTATGAGCTCCTACGAGCAGTACTTC. V gene TRBV12-3 or TRBV12-4 combines with J gene TRBJ2-7; D is tentatively TRBD1 or TRBD2 (5 bases each). CDR3 length equals 15 residues. With 3 bases removed from V and 0 bases from J, the gap between germline ends came to 12 bases.

This clonotype was seen ten or more times. The CDR3 is CSARDSTGLNEKLFF. The CDR3 nucleotides are TGCAGTGCTAGAGATTCGACAGGACTTAATGAAAAACTGTTTTTT. The V gene is TRBV20-1, the J gene TRBJ1-4; D may be TRBD1 (6 bases). Germline assignment: CDR1 DFQATT and CDR2 SNEGSKA (reference sequence). Trimming took 0 bases from V and 4 from J, leaving 12 bases between them. This CDR3 is built from 15 residues.

This clonotype has at least ten counts. The V and J genes are TRBV5-1 and TRBJ2-7, with D hard to call. This CDR3 spans 12 amino acids. CDR1 is SGHRS, CDR2 YFSETQ, per germline. V shed 4 bases and J shed 5 bases, with 10 bases lying between them. The CDR3 DNA reads as TGCGCCAGCAGCACGGCGGTCGACGAGCAGTACTTC. As protein: CASSTAVDEQYF. Full variable domain (remainder filled in from reference TRBV5-1 and TRBJ2-7): KAGVTQTPRYLIKTRGQQVTLSCSPISGHRSVSWYQQTPGQGLQFLFEYFSETQRNKGNFPGRFSGRQFSNSRSEMNVSTLELGDSALYLCASSTAVDEQYFGPGTRLTVT.

This clonotype was counted many times. The rearrangement joins TRBV28 to TRBJ1-1; a possible D gene is TRBD1 (5 bases). CDR3 length: 15 residues. Germline CDR1 MDHEN, CDR2 SYDVKM. The germline V and J ends were trimmed by 5 bases and 0 bases, with 13 bases remaining between them. The CDR3 region is CASSPMGRMNTEAFF. CDR3 DNA: TGTGCCAGCAGTCCTATGGGACGGATGAACACTGAAGCTTTCTTT.

This clonotype was found many times. The chain carries TRBV28 and TRBJ2-1; 12 bases align to TRBD1. The germline CDR1 and CDR2 sequences are MDHEN and SYDVKM. This CDR3 has 21 residues. V lost 1 base and J lost 1; bases outside the gene matches: 14. The CDR3 sequence is CASSLSSFVGGQGASYNEQFF. The CDR3 nucleotides read TGTGCCAGCAGTTTATCCAGTTTCGTCGGGGGACAGGGGGCTTCCTACAATGAGCAGTTCTTC.

This clonotype has at least ten counts. The chain carries TRBV4-1 and TRBJ2-2; the D gene is possibly TRBD2 (7 bases). Germline CDR1 and CDR2: MGHRA and YSYEKL. The CDR3 contains 17 residues. V lost 1 base and J 7 bases, leaving 19 bases between the germline ends. In DNA form, the CDR3 reads TGCGCCAGCAGCCAAGGGGGGGGCGGGAGAAGTATCGGGGAGCTGTTTTTT. This gives the protein CASSQGGGGRSIGELFF.

This clonotype was picked up many times. This chain uses TRBV20-1 with TRBJ2-3; tentative D call: TRBD1 (5 bases). The ends were cut back, 5 bases at V and 0 bases at J, with 12 bases in the middle. The CDR3 extends over 14 amino acids. The germline V gene has CDR1 DFQATT and CDR2 SNEGSKA (reference sequence). CDR3 sequence: CSAATETSTDTQYF. CDR3 sequence (DNA): TGCAGTGCTGCGACAGAGACAAGCACAGATACGCAGTATTTT.

This clonotype was found many times. J is TRBJ2-1 and V is TRBV15, with 12 positions matching TRBD2. This CDR3 is built from 14 residues. The V and J ends lost 5 bases and 9 bases, in that order; junction bases with no gene match: 5. From germline, CDR1 is LNHNV and CDR2 YYDKDF (reference sequence). The CDR3 bases are TGTGCCACCAGCCGACTAGCGGGAGAGGGTGAGCAGTTCTTC. It encodes CATSRLAGEGEQFF.

This clonotype appeared many times. V is TRBV14 and J is TRBJ2-3; unclear D gene. Trimming pared 0 bases from V and 3 bases from J, leaving 7 bases between. This CDR3 is 14 amino acids long. Germline V lookup: CDR1 SGHDN, CDR2 FVKESK. The CDR3 spells CASSQDHYTDTQYF. CDR3 DNA: TGTGCCAGCAGCCAAGATCACTATACAGATACGCAGTATTTT.

This clonotype was detected ten times or more. The genes are TRBV10-2 and TRBJ1-4; 10 bases are shared with TRBD1. The length of the CDR3 is 15 residues. With 5 bases clipped from V and 6 bases from J, the junction kept 6 bases outside the gene matches. Germline CDR1 is WSHSY and CDR2 is SAAADI. CDR3: CASSFDRGRDEKLFF. CDR3 in DNA: TGCGCCAGCAGTTTCGACAGGGGGCGGGATGAAAAACTGTTTTTT.

This clonotype was seen repeatedly, ten times or more. The V and J genes are TRBV12-3 or TRBV12-4 and TRBJ1-2; a weak D match, TRBD1 (5 bases). The CDR3 is 18 residues long. Trimming took 4 bases from V and 1 from J, leaving 22 bases between them. DNA for the CDR3: TGTGCCAGCAGTTCAACTCCCCAGGGCCAAGACTATAACTATGGCTACACCTTC. It codes for CASSSTPQGQDYNYGYTF.

The sample holds many counts of this clonotype. The CDR3 DNA reads TGTGCCAGCAGCTTCACCTACGAGCAGTACTTC. It codes for CASSFTYEQYF. The chain is built from TRBV7-2 and TRBJ2-7; D gene uncertain. Trimming took 3 bases from V and 2 from J, leaving 2 bases between them. Germline values: CDR1 SGHTA, CDR2 FQGNSA. This CDR3 is built from 11 residues.

This clonotype appeared many times. The chain couples TRBV29-1 to TRBJ1-2, with D unclear. Per the germline V gene, CDR1 is SQVTM and CDR2 is ANQGSEA. V dropped 3 bases and J dropped 8 bases, with 13 bases sitting between them. The CDR3 covers 12 residues. The CDR3 sequence is CSVDPPEQGYTF. Here the CDR3 DNA reads TGCAGCGTTGACCCTCCCGAACAGGGCTACACCTTC.

This clonotype was detected ten times or more. This chain links TRBV6-1 with TRBJ1-1; D unresolved. Between the trimmed V and J ends, which lost 8 bases and 7 bases, there was a span of 14 bases. Germline V gene sequence: CDR1 MNHNS, CDR2 SASEGT. The CDR3 has 12 residues. CDR3: CASGSFVGEAFF. CDR3 sequence (DNA): TGTGCCAGCGGGTCTTTCGTGGGTGAAGCTTTCTTT.